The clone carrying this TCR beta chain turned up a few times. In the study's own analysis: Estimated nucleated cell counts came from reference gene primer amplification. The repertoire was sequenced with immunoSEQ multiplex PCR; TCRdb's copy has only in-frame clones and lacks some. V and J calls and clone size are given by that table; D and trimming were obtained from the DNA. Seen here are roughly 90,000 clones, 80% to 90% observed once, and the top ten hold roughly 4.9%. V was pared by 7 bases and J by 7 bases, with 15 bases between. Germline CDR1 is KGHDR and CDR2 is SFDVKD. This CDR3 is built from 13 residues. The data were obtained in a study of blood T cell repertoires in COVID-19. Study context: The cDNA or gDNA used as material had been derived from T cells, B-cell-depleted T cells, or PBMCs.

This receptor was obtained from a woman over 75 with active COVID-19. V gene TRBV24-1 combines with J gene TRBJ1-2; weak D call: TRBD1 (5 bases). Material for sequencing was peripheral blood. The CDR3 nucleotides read TGTGCCACCAGACCGGGGGGGACGGGTGGCTACACCTTC. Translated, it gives CATRPGGTGGYTF.